Below are 24 T cell receptor beta chains sequenced from a single sample in a study of blood T cell repertoires in COVID-19. TCRdb keeps only in-frame clones here, not all; method: immunoSEQ multiplex PCR. The data show tens of thousands of clones, approximately 91% seen once. The specimen sequenced was peripheral blood. The receptors here all came from a man aged 50-59 years with acute or convalescent COVID-19.

This chain links TRBV5-1 with TRBJ1-1; the D is unclear. Trimming shortened V by 5 bases and J by 4 bases, and 9 bases separated the two germline ends. The length of the CDR3 is 12 residues. Per the germline V gene, CDR1 is SGHRS and CDR2 is YFSETQ. DNA for the CDR3: TGCGCCAGCAGGAGGGAGGGCACTGAAGCTTTCTTT. This translates into CASRREGTEAFF.

The chain recombines TRBV18 with TRBJ1-1; tentative D call: TRBD1 (6 bases). The CDR3 consists of 14 residues. Germline V gene sequence: CDR1 KGHSH, CDR2 LQKENI. Trimming shortened V by 6 bases and J by 4 bases, and 15 bases separated the two germline ends. This CDR3 reads CASSTTGLSTEAFF. The DNA of the CDR3 is TGTGCCAGCTCGACAACAGGGTTGAGCACTGAAGCTTTCTTT.

The J gene is TRBJ2-7, the V gene TRBV2; 7 nucleotides agree with TRBD2. This CDR3 region has 17 residues. V was clipped by 4 bases and J by 1 base; unmatched bases: 13. Germline V gene data show CDR1 as SNHLY and CDR2 as FYNNEI. CDR3 sequence (DNA): TGTGCCAGCAGTGTCCACTCCCTACTAGCGCCATCCTACGAGCAGTACTTC. This translates into CASSVHSLLAPSYEQYF.

The J gene is TRBJ1-4, the V gene TRBV6-5; D is unresolved. Trimming removed 5 bases at V and 8 bases at J, with 15 bases between. The germline V gene encodes CDR1 MNHEY and CDR2 SVGAGI. This CDR3 is 14 amino acids long. The CDR3 sequence: CASSLCLRREKLFF. The DNA for the CDR3 is TGTGCCAGCAGTCTATGTTTACGGAGGGAAAAACTGTTTTTT.

This chain connects TRBV18 to TRBJ2-7; D is ambiguous. V shed 4 bases and J shed 0 bases, with 7 bases lying between them. CDR1 is KGHSH, CDR2 LQKENI, per germline. This CDR3 is 13 amino acids long. CDR3 nucleotides: TGTGCCAGCTCACAAGAGAGCTCCTACGAGCAGTACTTC. Residues: CASSQESSYEQYF.

This clone came up once. This chain uses TRBV7-2 with TRBJ2-3; D call uncertain. From germline, CDR1 is SGHTA and CDR2 FQGNSA. This CDR3 is 13 amino acids long. V shed 1 base and J shed 3 bases, with 5 bases lying between them. CDR3 nucleotides: TGTGCCAGCAGCTTAGGCCTAACAGATACGCAGTATTTT. This sequence encodes CASSLGLTDTQYF.

The chain couples TRBV2 to TRBJ2-7; 11 bases agree with TRBD2. The CDR3 consists of 14 residues. CDR1 is SNHLY, CDR2 FYNNEI, per germline. The V segment lost 6 bases and the J segment 7 bases; nucleotides outside the gene matches: 8. This chain's CDR3 is CASSDSGRAEEQYF. The CDR3 DNA follows: TGTGCCAGCAGCGATAGCGGGAGGGCGGAGGAGCAGTACTTC.

This chain uses TRBV2 with TRBJ2-5, with D possibly TRBD2 on 6 matching bases. In germline, CDR1 is SNHLY, CDR2 FYNNEI. The CDR3 extends over 14 amino acids. The germline V and J ends were trimmed by 4 bases and 0 bases, with 9 bases remaining between them. The CDR3 loop is CASSGGVYQETQYF. In DNA form, the CDR3 reads TGTGCCAGCAGTGGGGGGGTGTACCAAGAGACCCAGTACTTC.

J is TRBJ1-4 and V is TRBV10-1, with TRBD1 identical over 11 bases. Germline CDR1 is WNHNN and CDR2 is SYGVQD (reference sequence). CDR3 size: 14 residues. The trim removed 7 bases at V and 10 bases at J, leaving 8 bases unmatched. The CDR3 region has the DNA TGCGCCAGCAACTGGACAGGGGGCTTGAGAAAACTGTTTTTT. Translated: CASNWTGGLRKLFF.

J is TRBJ1-4 and V is TRBV5-6; 8 bases fit TRBD1. Trimming took 4 bases from V and 6 from J; bases not matched to a gene: 8. The CDR3 is made up of 15 amino acids. In germline, CDR1 is SGHDT, CDR2 YYEEEE. The CDR3, as DNA: TGTGCCAGCAGCGGGACAGGTGCCCCGGATGAAAAACTGTTTTTT. Its protein is CASSGTGAPDEKLFF.

This clone was observed once. The gene calls are TRBV7-2 and TRBJ2-7, with 11 bases fitting TRBD2. Trimming at V came to 4 bases and at J to 7 bases, leaving 6 bases not matched to a gene. CDR1 is SGHTA and CDR2 is FQGNSA in the germline V gene. The length of the CDR3 is 14 residues. The DNA of the CDR3 is TGTGCCAGCAGCTATAGCGGGAGGGCCCTGGAGCAGTACTTC. Protein product: CASSYSGRALEQYF.

CDR3 sequence: CATSDSGQGAEEQFF. In DNA, the CDR3 is TGTGCCACCAGTGATTCGGGACAGGGGGCAGAAGAGCAGTTCTTC. J is TRBJ2-1 and V is TRBV24-1; 12 bases fit TRBD1. The CDR3 is made up of 15 amino acids. J was trimmed by 10 bases and V by 2 bases; bases with no gene match: 5. Germline V gene lookup returns CDR1 KGHDR and CDR2 SFDVKD.

The genes are TRBV19 and TRBJ2-7; 8 nucleotides align to TRBD2. Losses at the gene ends were 5 bases for V and 3 bases for J; bases not matched to a gene: 3. The CDR3 is made up of 13 amino acids. Looked up from germline, CDR1 is LNHDA and CDR2 is SQIVND (reference sequence). The CDR3 bases are TGTGCCAGTAGTCCAGGGACTAGCTACGAGCAGTACTTC. Protein: CASSPGTSYEQYF.

The CDR3 sequence: CANAGTPSYEQYF. DNA for the CDR3: TGTGCCAACGCCGGGACACCCTCCTACGAGCAGTACTTC. The chain couples TRBV2 to TRBJ2-7, with D perhaps TRBD1 (6 bases). Germline CDR1 and CDR2: SNHLY and FYNNEI. The ends were cut back, 10 bases at V and 0 bases at J, with 13 bases in the middle. This CDR3 comprises 13 residues. Looking up the rest from reference TRBV2 and TRBJ2-7 gives the full variable domain: EPEVTQTPSHQVTQMGQEVILRCVPISNHLYFYWYRQILGQKVEFLVSFYNNEISEKSEIFDDQFSVERPDGSNFTLKIRSTKLEDSAMYFCANAGTPSYEQYFGPGTRLTVT.

This clone showed up just once. The V gene is TRBV18, the J gene TRBJ2-7, with D maybe TRBD1 (5 bases). The CDR3 spans 17 residues. Germline values: CDR1 KGHSH, CDR2 LQKENI. Trimming shortened V by 2 bases and J by 6 bases, and 23 bases separated the two germline ends. The CDR3 sequence: CASSPTRTWKGFGEQYF. CDR3 coding DNA: TGTGCCAGCTCACCAACCCGGACATGGAAGGGGTTTGGCGAGCAGTACTTC.

This chain joins TRBV19 and TRBJ2-1; 9 nucleotides line up with TRBD2. CDR1 and CDR2 (germline): LNHDA, SQIVND (reference sequence). Trimming removed 3 bases from V and 4 bases from J; junction bases left unmatched: 13. The CDR3 extends over 18 amino acids. The CDR3 protein is CASSMLGSGRPLYNEQFF. Written as DNA, the CDR3 is TGTGCCAGTAGTATGCTGGGCAGCGGGAGGCCCCTTTACAATGAGCAGTTCTTC.

This chain joins TRBV5-1 and TRBJ2-1; D may be TRBD2 (5 bases). Trimming shortened V by 0 bases and J by 8 bases, and 12 bases separated the two germline ends. The CDR3 length is 14 residues. Per the germline V gene, CDR1 is SGHRS and CDR2 is YFSETQ. CDR3 sequence (DNA): TGCGCCAGCAGCTTGGGGGTAGCGAGCGATGAGCAGTTCTTC. It translates to CASSLGVASDEQFF.

The chain combines TRBV2 with TRBJ1-2; possible D gene TRBD1, 5 bases. CDR3 length: 13 amino acids. V was clipped by 7 bases and J by 2 bases, with 11 bases between them. Germline loops: CDR1 SNHLY, CDR2 FYNNEI. The CDR3 region has the DNA TGTGCCAGCAAGGGCAGGGAAAACTATGGCTACACCTTC. It codes for CASKGRENYGYTF. Filled out from reference TRBV2 and TRBJ1-2, the complete variable domain reads EPEVTQTPSHQVTQMGQEVILRCVPISNHLYFYWYRQILGQKVEFLVSFYNNEISEKSEIFDDQFSVERPDGSNFTLKIRSTKLEDSAMYFCASKGRENYGYTFGSGTRLTVV.

The chain uses TRBV5-1 and TRBJ1-4; 7 positions match TRBD1. Germline trimming cut 0 bases from V and 6 bases from J; bases unmatched to any gene: 8. CDR1 is SGHRS, CDR2 YFSETQ, per germline. The CDR3 runs 16 residues. CDR3 residues: CASSLAGDSYYEKLFF. CDR3 DNA sequence: TGCGCCAGCAGCTTGGCAGGGGACAGCTACTATGAAAAACTGTTTTTT.

The V call is TRBV27, the J call TRBJ2-7; 13 nucleotides match TRBD2. Germline V CDR1 and CDR2: MNHEY, SMNVEV (reference sequence). V shed 2 bases and J 1 base; nucleotides not matched to a gene: 8. The length of the CDR3 is 18 residues. The CDR3 bases are TGTGCCAGCAGTTTAAGAAACCCACTAGCGGGAGGGTCCTACGAGCAGTACTTC. Translated: CASSLRNPLAGGSYEQYF.

The chain joins TRBV18 to TRBJ1-2; D gene uncertain. Trimming cost V 0 bases and J 4 bases, with 12 bases left between them. The CDR3 covers 15 residues. Germline CDR1 reads KGHSH; CDR2 reads LQKENI. CDR3 coding DNA: TGTGCCAGCTCACCACCGGGGAGAGTGTCCTATGGCTACACCTTC. Translated, it gives CASSPPGRVSYGYTF.

V usage is TRBV24-1 and J usage is TRBJ2-7; D is uncertain. V was pared by 4 bases and J by 5 bases, with 23 bases between. CDR1 and CDR2 (germline): KGHDR, SFDVKD. The CDR3 is 17 amino acids. CDR3: CATSDPLGGRDLNEQYF. In DNA form, the CDR3 reads TGTGCCACCAGTGACCCCCTAGGCGGCCGCGACCTTAACGAGCAGTACTTC.

The count of this clone is one. V is TRBV5-1 and J is TRBJ2-1; 13 bases are shared with TRBD2. The CDR3 runs 16 residues. The germline V gene has CDR1 SGHRS and CDR2 YFSETQ. With V trimmed by 3 bases and J by 11 bases, 11 bases remained unmatched. The CDR3 sequence is CASSSEGLAGAPQQFF. CDR3 sequence (DNA): TGCGCCAGCAGCTCTGAAGGACTAGCGGGGGCTCCGCAGCAGTTCTTC.

The chain combines TRBV14 with TRBJ2-4; D is possibly TRBD1 (7 bases). CDR1 is SGHDN and CDR2 is FVKESK in the germline V gene. This CDR3 is 15 amino acids long. Trimming removed 4 bases from V and 3 bases from J, with 13 bases in between. Here the CDR3 DNA reads TGTGCCAGCAGCCTCTCCAGGGGGGTCAAAAACATTCAGTACTTC. Translating it yields CASSLSRGVKNIQYF.